Presented here are 27 T cell receptor beta chains from one specimen sequenced in a study of PD-L1 blockade in urothelial cancer. Profiled with immunoSEQ multiplex PCR; TCRdb holds only in-frame clones, not every one. The data contain tens of thousands of clones, less than 90% of them seen just once; the ten biggest clones take up about 4.5%. This specimen was PBMCs, taken around atezolizumab (anti-PD-L1) treatment. These receptors were taken from an older man with urothelial cancer.

The chain employs TRBV18 and TRBJ2-3, with TRBD2 identical over 12 bases. After removal of 3 bases from V and 0 bases from J, the junction contained 1 base not matched to a gene. The CDR3 is 16 residues long. Germline V gives CDR1 KGHSH, CDR2 LQKENI. The CDR3 spells CASSPGTSGSTDTQYF. In nucleotides, the CDR3 is TGTGCCAGCTCACCCGGGACTAGCGGGAGCACAGATACGCAGTATTTT.

The chain employs TRBV6-1 and TRBJ1-2; the match to TRBD1 covers 8 bases. After removal of 1 base from V and 4 bases from J, the junction contained 5 bases not matched to a gene. The CDR3 consists of 15 residues. Germline V gene lookup returns CDR1 MNHNS and CDR2 SASEGT. CDR3 protein: CASSEGRQGSYGYTF. The CDR3 DNA reads TGTGCCAGCAGTGAAGGGAGACAGGGGAGCTATGGCTACACCTTC.

This clone came up a few times. The chain couples TRBV27 to TRBJ2-7; 11 nucleotides line up with TRBD2. J was trimmed by 2 bases and V by 2 bases; bases with no gene match: 5. Germline V gene lookup returns CDR1 MNHEY and CDR2 SMNVEV (reference sequence). This CDR3 is built from 16 residues. CDR3 coding DNA: TGTGCCAGCAGTTTAGTAGGGACTAGCGGAACCTACGAGCAGTACTTC. Translated: CASSLVGTSGTYEQYF.

There are a few counts of this clone. The junction differs from germline at one of its ends, possibly a read error. The gene calls are TRBV5-1 and TRBJ1-1; 12 bases agree with TRBD1. Germline assignment: CDR1 SGHRS and CDR2 YFSETQ. The CDR3 has 15 amino acids. The CDR3, as DNA: TGCGCCAGCAGTTTGGGGGACAGGGGGCGTCTTGAAGCTTTCTTT. It yields the protein CASSLGDRGRLEAFF.

V gene TRBV5-1 combines with J gene TRBJ2-7; no reliable D call. Germline assignment: CDR1 SGHRS and CDR2 YFSETQ. The germline V and J ends were trimmed by 4 bases and 3 bases, with 14 bases remaining between them. The CDR3 runs 14 residues. The CDR3 DNA reads TGCGCCAGCAGCCACGATGGCCTCAACTACGAGCAGTACTTC. As protein: CASSHDGLNYEQYF.

The chain has TRBV28 and TRBJ2-1; possible D gene TRBD2, 6 bases. Trimming shortened V by 7 bases and J by 6 bases, and 13 bases separated the two germline ends. Germline assignment: CDR1 MDHEN and CDR2 SYDVKM. The CDR3 spans 13 residues. DNA for the CDR3: TGTGCCAGCACGGGAGCGCACCCCAATGAGCAGTTCTTC. Translated, it gives CASTGAHPNEQFF. The full variable domain, rest sourced from reference TRBV28 and TRBJ2-1, is DVKVTQSSRYLVKRTGEKVFLECVQDMDHENMFWYRQDPGLGLRLIYFSYDVKMKEKGDIPEGYSVSREKKERFSLILESASTNQTSMYLCASTGAHPNEQFFGPGTRLTVL.

A few counts support this clone. The rearrangement links TRBV5-6 to TRBJ2-7, with 9 nucleotides matching TRBD1. This CDR3 region has 15 residues. Trimming at V came to 4 bases and at J to 7 bases, leaving 12 bases not matched to a gene. The germline gives CDR1 SGHDT, CDR2 YYEEEE. The CDR3 spells CASSPGDREGLEQYF. Written as DNA, the CDR3 is TGTGCCAGCAGCCCGGGGGACAGGGAAGGATTAGAGCAGTACTTC.

The chain has TRBV7-9 and TRBJ2-3, with D possibly TRBD2 on 5 matching bases. V lost 5 bases, J lost 6 bases, and 15 bases lay in between. In germline, CDR1 is SEHNR, CDR2 FQNEAQ (reference sequence). The CDR3 covers 14 residues. CDR3 nucleotides: TGTGCCAGCAGCCTGGACTGGCCCGGGGATACGCAGTATTTT. This codes for CASSLDWPGDTQYF.

CDR3 DNA sequence: TGTGCCAGCAGCTCCACGGGCACAGATACGCAGTATTTT. Its protein product is CASSSTGTDTQYF. V usage is TRBV7-8 and J usage is TRBJ2-3; D call uncertain. Germline values: CDR1 SGHVS, CDR2 FQNEAQ. V lost 4 bases and J lost 1, with 6 bases in between. The CDR3 has 13 residues.

The rearrangement joins TRBV7-3 to TRBJ2-5, with 8 bases fitting TRBD2. The germline V gene encodes CDR1 SGHTA and CDR2 FQGTGA. This CDR3 is built from 14 residues. The J segment lost 4 bases and the V segment lost 5 bases, leaving 6 bases of the junction unmatched. The CDR3, as DNA: TGTGCCAGCAGCAAGGCGGGGGGCCGAGAGACCCAGTACTTC. Translation gives CASSKAGGRETQYF.

This clone was seen once. The V and J genes are TRBV5-1 and TRBJ1-5, with 10 nucleotides matching TRBD1. V lost 4 bases to trimming and J lost 3 bases; unmatched junction nucleotides: 4. Germline CDR1 and CDR2: SGHRS and YFSETQ. The CDR3 runs to 15 residues. The DNA for the CDR3 is TGCGCCAGCAGCACCGGACAGGGGGACAATCAGCCCCAGCATTTT. Translation: CASSTGQGDNQPQHF.

The table lists this clone with a few counts. The V gene is TRBV27, the J gene TRBJ2-7; 8 bases fit TRBD2. Germline V CDR1 and CDR2: MNHEY, SMNVEV (reference sequence). The ends lost 5 bases at V and 3 bases at J; junction bases unmatched: 6. The CDR3 is 14 residues long. The CDR3 coding sequence is TGTGCCAGCAGTCCTCGGACTAGCAACTACGAGCAGTACTTC. As protein: CASSPRTSNYEQYF.

This clone was recorded a few times. The genes are TRBV18 and TRBJ2-3; the D gene is possibly TRBD2 (6 bases). The CDR3 totals 16 residues. CDR1 KGHSH and CDR2 LQKENI come from the germline V gene. The V and J ends lost 2 bases and 6 bases respectively, with 18 bases between them. The CDR3 bases are TGTGCCAGCTCACCAGGGTTTAGCGGAGAAGGGGATACGCAGTATTTT. It codes for CASSPGFSGEGDTQYF.

The chain links TRBV28 to TRBJ2-7; D not certain. The CDR3 contains 12 residues. Germline lookup yields CDR1 MDHEN and CDR2 SYDVKM. Trimming took off 6 bases at V and 2 bases at J, with 8 bases between the two ends. The CDR3 protein is CASRRSPYEQYF. CDR3 DNA sequence: TGTGCCAGCAGGAGATCTCCCTACGAGCAGTACTTC.

In this sample, this clone turned up once. The DNA for the CDR3 is TGTGCCAGCAGTGAAACTAGCGGGAGTGGCGAGCAGTACTTC. It yields the protein CASSETSGSGEQYF. The V gene is TRBV6-1, the J gene TRBJ2-7, with TRBD2 matching 11 bases. The CDR3 length is 14 residues. Germline V CDR1 and CDR2: MNHNS, SASEGT. The J segment lost 6 bases and the V segment lost 2 bases, leaving 3 bases of the junction unmatched.

The chain carries TRBV2 and TRBJ2-2; D call uncertain. This CDR3 contains 13 residues. V was cut by 5 bases and J by 4 bases, with 8 bases left in between. From germline, CDR1 is SNHLY and CDR2 FYNNEI. The CDR3 region has the DNA TGTGCCAGCAGTCAAGTCGGCACCGGGGAGCTGTTTTTT. Its translation is CASSQVGTGELFF.

The gene calls are TRBV7-2 and TRBJ1-4, with TRBD1 as a possible D gene (6 bases). This CDR3 has 16 residues. Between the trimmed V and J ends, which lost 5 bases and 6 bases, there was a span of 19 bases. Germline V gives CDR1 SGHTA, CDR2 FQGNSA. CDR3 in DNA: TGTGCCAGCAGCCAAAACCCCAGGGGTAATCATGAAAAACTGTTTTTT. Translation gives CASSQNPRGNHEKLFF.

In this sample, this clone turned up a few times. This chain links TRBV21-1 with TRBJ2-7; TRBD2 is taken as the D call from the table, unchecked against the DNA. TRBV21-1 is flagged as a pseudogene. The CDR3 is 16 residues long. The CDR3 DNA is TGTGCCAGCAGAATTACACTAGCGGGATGCTCCTACGAGCAGTACTTC. Translation: CASRITLAGCSYEQYF.

The chain combines TRBV9 with TRBJ2-3, with D maybe TRBD2 (5 bases). V shed 3 bases and J shed 5 bases, with 16 bases lying between them. The CDR3 is 15 residues long. The germline V gene encodes CDR1 SGDLS and CDR2 YYNGEE. CDR3 residues: CASSAGGLPGDTQYF. DNA for the CDR3: TGTGCCAGCAGCGCAGGAGGACTGCCTGGAGATACGCAGTATTTT.

The gene calls are TRBV21-1 and TRBJ2-1; no DNA check was done on the table's D call, TRBD2. TRBV21-1 is a known pseudogene. This CDR3 has 15 amino acids. The CDR3 DNA sequence: TGTGCCAGCAGCAGAGTCCCTAGCGGGGGCCCTGAACAGTTCTTC. Amino acid sequence: CASSRVPSGGPEQFF.

The chain joins TRBV7-9 to TRBJ2-7, with 8 bases lining up with TRBD2. The V gene's germline CDR1 is SEHNR and CDR2 FQNEAQ (reference sequence). There are 16 residues in the CDR3. V was pared by 4 bases and J by 0 bases, with 8 bases of the junction left unmatched. DNA of the CDR3: TGTGCCAGCAGCTCAATAGCGGGACGGAGCTCCTACGAGCAGTACTTC. Protein sequence: CASSSIAGRSSYEQYF.

V usage is TRBV27 and J usage is TRBJ2-1; a weak D match, TRBD2 (6 bases). The germline gives CDR1 MNHEY, CDR2 SMNVEV (reference sequence). With 3 bases removed from V and 10 bases from J, the gap between germline ends came to 10 bases. The CDR3 consists of 12 residues. This CDR3 reads CASSFLGGEQFF. DNA for the CDR3: TGTGCCAGCAGTTTCTTGGGAGGCGAGCAGTTCTTC.

There are a few counts of this clone. V is TRBV6-1 and J is TRBJ1-2, with TRBD1 matching 8 bases. Germline CDR1 and CDR2: MNHNS and SASEGT. The CDR3 length is 15 residues. The ends lost 5 bases at V and 2 bases at J; junction bases unmatched: 7. Here the CDR3 reads CASSSPGGANYGYTF. CDR3 sequence (DNA): TGTGCCAGCAGTAGCCCAGGGGGCGCCAACTATGGCTACACCTTC.

In its sample, this clone was seen a few times. The rearrangement joins TRBV5-4 to TRBJ1-1; D is undetermined. The V gene lost 0 bases and the J gene lost 1 base, with 4 bases spanning the gap. CDR1 is SGHNT, CDR2 YYREEE, per germline (reference sequence). The CDR3 is 13 residues long. DNA for the CDR3: TGTGCCAGCAGCTTGGAGCCGAACACTGAAGCTTTCTTT. This codes for CASSLEPNTEAFF.

This rearrangement joins TRBV10-3 to TRBJ1-2, with 10 bases lining up with TRBD1. Germline trimming cut 2 bases from V and 4 bases from J; bases unmatched to any gene: 4. In germline, CDR1 is ENHRY, CDR2 SYGVKD. The CDR3 extends over 15 amino acids. The CDR3 coding sequence is TGTGCCATCAGTGAGGGGACAGGGGAGGGCTATGGCTACACCTTC. This sequence encodes CAISEGTGEGYGYTF.

This chain connects TRBV5-1 to TRBJ2-3, with D hard to call. The CDR3 runs to 13 residues. Trimming took off 0 bases at V and 5 bases at J, with 7 bases between the two ends. Germline CDR1 is SGHRS and CDR2 is YFSETQ. CDR3 sequence (DNA): TGCGCCAGCAGCTTGGATAACGGAGATACGCAGTATTTT. Amino acid sequence: CASSLDNGDTQYF.

The V call is TRBV18, the J call TRBJ2-7; 10 nucleotides line up with TRBD2. Germline CDR1 reads KGHSH; CDR2 reads LQKENI. V was pared by 8 bases and J by 3 bases, with 10 bases of the junction left unmatched. The CDR3 is 15 residues long. The CDR3 DNA reads as TGTGCCAGCGTACGGCCCCCTAGCGGGAGCTACGAGCAGTACTTC. Translating it yields CASVRPPSGSYEQYF.